The present T cell receptor (beta chain) was sequenced within a study of blood T cell repertoires in COVID-19. The method was immunoSEQ multiplex PCR; TCRdb's version includes in-frame clones alone and lacks a portion of them. The data hold fewer than 90,000 clones, with just over 85% observed a single time. The specimen sequenced was peripheral blood. The clonotype was recovered from a woman older than 75 with active or convalescent COVID-19.

The CDR3 protein is CASSVSGGPHNEQFF. The CDR3 nucleotides read TGTGCCAGCAGCGTGTCCGGGGGGCCCCACAATGAGCAGTTCTTC. The gene calls are TRBV9 and TRBJ2-1; D perhaps matches TRBD2 (7 bases). Germline CDR1 and CDR2: SGDLS and YYNGEE. The V end was cut by 2 bases, the J end by 5 bases, with 14 bases between. This CDR3 has 15 amino acids.